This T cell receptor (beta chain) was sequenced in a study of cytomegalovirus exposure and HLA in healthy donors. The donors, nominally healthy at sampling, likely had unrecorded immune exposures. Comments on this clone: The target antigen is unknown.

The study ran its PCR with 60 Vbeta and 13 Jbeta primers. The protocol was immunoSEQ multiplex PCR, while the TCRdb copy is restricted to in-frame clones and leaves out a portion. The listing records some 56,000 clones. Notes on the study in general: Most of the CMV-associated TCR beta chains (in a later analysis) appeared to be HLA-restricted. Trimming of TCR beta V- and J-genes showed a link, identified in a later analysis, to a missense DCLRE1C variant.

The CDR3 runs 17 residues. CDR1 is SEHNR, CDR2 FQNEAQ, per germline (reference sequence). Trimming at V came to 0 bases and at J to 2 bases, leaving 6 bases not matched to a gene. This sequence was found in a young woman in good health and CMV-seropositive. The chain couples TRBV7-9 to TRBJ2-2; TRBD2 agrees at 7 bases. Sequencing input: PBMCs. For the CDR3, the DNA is TGTGCCAGCAGCTTAGCAGTGGGACTAAAAAACACCGGGGAGCTGTTTTTT. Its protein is CASSLAVGLKNTGELFF. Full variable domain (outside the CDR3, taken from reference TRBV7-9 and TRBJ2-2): DTGVSQNPRHKITKRGQNVTFRCDPISEHNRLYWYRQTLGQGPEFLTYFQNEAQLEKSRLLSDRFSAERPKGSFSTLEIQRTEQGDSAMYLCASSLAVGLKNTGELFFGEGSRLTVL.